A selection of T cell receptor beta chains follows, all from one sample in a study of blood T cell repertoires in COVID-19. Generated by immunoSEQ multiplex PCR, the TCRdb table keeps only in-frame clones and is missing some. The sample has 86,000 or so clones; about 96% are singletons. Specimen: peripheral blood. The receptors derive from a human donor with active COVID-19. The donor label of this sample is uncertain. The CDR3 runs from the conserved cysteine through the conserved F or W. D genes are given only for firm matches. For some rows the clone size is stated as once, few or many, or as a class when expanded; others skip it.

j_call | v_call | d_call | clone_size | cdr3_nt | cdr3_aa
TRBJ2-4 | TRBV19 | . | . | TGTGCCAGTAGTATTGGGGCAGGAGACAAAAACATTCAGTACTTC | CASSIGAGDKNIQYF
TRBJ2-1 | TRBV6-2/TRBV6-3 | . | . | TGTGCCAGCAGTTCGTTCGGTGAGCAGTTCTTC | CASSSFGEQFF
TRBJ2-1 | TRBV24-1 | TRBD2 | . | TGTGCCACCAGTGATTTCAGCGGGAGCTCCTACAATGAGCAGTTCTTC | CATSDFSGSSYNEQFF
TRBJ1-5 | TRBV3-1/TRBV3-2 | . | . | TGTGCCAGCAGCCAAGGGGGGGTGGAACCCCAGCATTTT | CASSQGGVEPQHF
TRBJ1-6 | TRBV6-6 | TRBD1 | . | TGTGCCAGCAGTCGACAGGGGTCGAGCTCCTATAATTCACCCCTCCACTTT | CASSRQGSSSYNSPLHF
TRBJ1-6 | TRBV6-6 | . | . | TGTGCCAGCAGTCCTACCCCGGTCGGGGAATATAATTCACCCCTCCACTTT | CASSPTPVGEYNSPLHF
TRBJ2-1 | TRBV7-8 | TRBD2 | . | TGTGCCAGCAGCCCACCGACTAGCGGGAACAATGAGCAGTTCTTC | CASSPPTSGNNEQFF
TRBJ2-1 | TRBV4-1 | . | . | TGCGCCAGCAGCCCTTACTTTGGGGCTAGCGAGGCGTACAATGAGCAGTTCTTC | CASSPYFGASEAYNEQFF
TRBJ2-5 | TRBV3-1/TRBV3-2 | TRBD2 | . | TGTGCCAGCAGCCGGACTAGCGGGGGGGCTTACCAAGAGACCCAGTACTTC | CASSRTSGGAYQETQYF
TRBJ1-2 | TRBV10-1 | TRBD1 | . | TGCGCCAGCAGCCGAACAGGGGTGAACTATGGCTACACCTTC | CASSRTGVNYGYTF
TRBJ2-3 | TRBV5-1 | . | . | TGCGCCAGCAGCCCTAACCCAGGGGAGACAGATACGCAGTATTTT | CASSPNPGETDTQYF
TRBJ2-2 | TRBV10-3 | . | . | TGTGCCACCCGTGCGAGGGGGTCTGACGGGGAGCTGTTTTTT | CATRARGSDGELFF
TRBJ1-6 | TRBV14 | . | . | TGTGCCAGCAGCCACCAGACAGGAACTAATTCACCCCTCCACTTT | CASSHQTGTNSPLHF
TRBJ1-6 | TRBV6-5 | TRBD1 | . | TGTGCCAGCAGCCTATTATACAGGGGTGACTCACCCCTCCACTTT | CASSLLYRGDSPLHF
TRBJ2-5 | TRBV10-2 | . | . | TGCGCCAGCAGTGAATACGGGACTTCCCGAGAGACCCAGTACTTC | CASSEYGTSRETQYF
TRBJ2-5 | TRBV19 | TRBD2 | . | TGTGCCAGTAGACTAGCGACTCAAGAGACCCAGTACTTC | CASRLATQETQYF
TRBJ2-3 | TRBV3-1/TRBV3-2 | . | . | TGTGCCAGCAGCCAAGTAGAAAATACGCAGTATTTT | CASSQVENTQYF
TRBJ2-7 | TRBV7-2 | TRBD1 | . | TGTGCCAGCAGTTCAGAACCCCAGGGGGCCGACGAGCAGTACTTC | CASSSEPQGADEQYF
TRBJ1-4 | TRBV3-1/TRBV3-2 | . | . | TGTGCCAGCAGCCCAAAATTCAATGAAAAACTGTTTTTT | CASSPKFNEKLFF
TRBJ1-5 | TRBV7-8 | TRBD1 | . | TGTGCCAGCAGCTTCGGACAGGGGAAGCAGCCCCAGCATTTT | CASSFGQGKQPQHF
TRBJ2-3 | TRBV6-6 | TRBD2 | . | TGTGCCAGCAGCAAGCGGGAGAGTACAGATACGCAGTATTTT | CASSKRESTDTQYF
TRBJ2-7 | TRBV28 | . | . | TGTGCCAGCAAGGGGGAGGGTCTCACGGAGTACGAGCAGTACTTC | CASKGEGLTEYEQYF
TRBJ2-5 | TRBV9 | . | . | TGTGCCAGCAGCTCCTCAGGGGGGCAAGAGACCCAGTACTTC | CASSSSGGQETQYF
TRBJ2-7 | TRBV28 | TRBD2 | . | TGTGCCAGCAGTTTACGCGGGAGGGCCTCCTACGAGCAGTACTTC | CASSLRGRASYEQYF
TRBJ2-1 | TRBV7-8 | . | . | TGTGCCAGCAGCTTTGTAGCTAATGAGCAGTTCTTC | CASSFVANEQFF
TRBJ2-7 | TRBV4-1 | . | . | TGCGCCAGCAGCCTTCTTGGGTCAGGGGCGGGCGAGCAGTACTTC | CASSLLGSGAGEQYF
TRBJ1-2 | TRBV4-2 | . | . | TGTGCCAGCAGCCAAGATGCACAGGCTAACTATGGCTACACCTTC | CASSQDAQANYGYTF
TRBJ2-2 | TRBV5-6 | TRBD2 | . | TGTGCCAGCAGCACATCACGGGTTAGCGGGTTGACCGGGGAGCTGTTTTTT | CASSTSRVSGLTGELFF
TRBJ1-5 | TRBV3-1/TRBV3-2 | . | . | TGTGCCAGCAGCCCCGGTCCCGGCAATCAGCCCCAGCATTTT | CASSPGPGNQPQHF
TRBJ1-1 | TRBV2 | . | . | TGTGCCAGCAGTGAATTTTCTAACACTGAAGCTTTCTTT | CASSEFSNTEAFF
TRBJ2-1 | TRBV2 | . | . | TGTGCCAGCAGTGAAGAGGCTACACGGGGGGCCCACAATGAGCAGTTCTTC | CASSEEATRGAHNEQFF
TRBJ2-3 | TRBV2 | TRBD1 | . | TGTGCCAGCAGTCCAGGGACAGTCACAGATACGCAGTATTTT | CASSPGTVTDTQYF
TRBJ1-2 | TRBV5-6 | . | once | TGTGCCAGCAGCTTGAACAGGGACTATGGCTACACCTTC | CASSLNRDYGYTF
TRBJ2-5 | TRBV28 | TRBD1 | . | TGTGCCAGCAGGATACCGGGACAGTACCAAGAGACCCAGTACTTC | CASRIPGQYQETQYF
TRBJ1-4 | TRBV10-3 | . | . | TGTGCCATCAGTGAGTCTAGGGCGGGATCTAATGAAAAACTGTTTTTT | CAISESRAGSNEKLFF
TRBJ1-3 | TRBV4-2 | . | once | TGTGCCAGCAGCCAAGATCCACTTGGCTCTGGAAACACCATATATTTT | CASSQDPLGSGNTIYF
TRBJ1-2 | TRBV5-4 | . | . | TGTGCCAGCAGCTTGGCCGGACAAGCCTATGGCTACACCTTC | CASSLAGQAYGYTF
TRBJ2-5 | TRBV5-1 | . | . | TGCGCCAGCAGCTCTGGACTAACCGTCCAAGAGACCCAGTACTTC | CASSSGLTVQETQYF
TRBJ2-3 | TRBV19 | . | . | TGTGCCAGTCGCACGGGAGCAGATACGCAGTATTTT | CASRTGADTQYF
TRBJ2-5 | TRBV15 | TRBD1 | . | TGTGCCACCAGCAGAACCGGGACAGGAAACCAAGAGACCCAGTACTTC | CATSRTGTGNQETQYF
TRBJ1-1 | TRBV14 | . | . | TGTGCCAGCAGCCAAGACAGAAACACTGAAGCTTTCTTT | CASSQDRNTEAFF
TRBJ1-1 | TRBV5-1 | TRBD1 | . | TGCGCCAGCAGCTTGGCCAGGGGGGAGAACACTGAAGCTTTCTTT | CASSLARGENTEAFF
TRBJ1-2 | TRBV5-4 | . | . | TGTGCCAGCAGCTTGGTAGCTAACTATGGCTACACCTTC | CASSLVANYGYTF
TRBJ1-6 | TRBV4-3 | . | once | TGCGCCAGCAGCCAAGAAGGAGGGTGGTCCTATAATTCACCCCTCCACTTT | CASSQEGGWSYNSPLHF
TRBJ1-2 | TRBV3-1/TRBV3-2 | TRBD1 | . | TGTGCCAGCAGCCGGACAGGGGTCGGGGGCTACACCTTC | CASSRTGVGGYTF
TRBJ2-7 | TRBV7-9 | TRBD1 | . | TGTGCCAGCAGCCCCTTAGACAGGGTCGAGCAGTACTTC | CASSPLDRVEQYF
TRBJ2-1 | TRBV28 | TRBD2 | . | TGTGCCAGCAGTTTATGGGCGGGAGTGGCTAATGAGCAGTTCTTC | CASSLWAGVANEQFF
TRBJ1-5 | TRBV7-2 | . | . | TGTGCCAGCAGCTCCTTCCAGGGGTATAGCAATCAGCCCCAGCATTTT | CASSSFQGYSNQPQHF
TRBJ2-2 | TRBV5-1 | TRBD1 | . | TGCGCCAGCAGCGGGACAGGGGACACCGGGGAGCTGTTTTTT | CASSGTGDTGELFF
TRBJ2-5 | TRBV5-6 | TRBD2 | . | TGTGCCAGCAGCCCCGGGGGGGTTCGAGAGACCCAGTACTTC | CASSPGGVRETQYF
TRBJ2-3 | TRBV19 | . | once | TGTGCCAGCGCGGGAACAGATACGCAGTATTTT | CASAGTDTQYF
TRBJ1-5 | TRBV5-3 | . | . | TGTGCCCCCTTTTTCGAGTGGTGTCTCCGGCATTTT | CAPFFEWCLRHF